These 7 T cell receptor beta chains came from one sample sequenced in a study of blood T cell repertoires in COVID-19. Measured with immunoSEQ multiplex PCR; TCRdb has only the in-frame clones, and not every one. The data contain fewer than 300,000 clones, around 82% of them singletons. The source material was peripheral blood. The receptors were gathered from a human donor in a cohort sampled during active COVID-19.

The chain links TRBV28 to TRBJ1-3; maybe TRBD1 (5 bases). The CDR3 consists of 17 residues. Per the germline V gene, CDR1 is MDHEN and CDR2 is SYDVKM. V lost 6 bases to trimming and J lost 0 bases, with 18 bases between them. CDR3 nucleotides: TGTGCCAGCAGCCGGAAAGTCGGGGGTTTCTCTGGAAACACCATATATTTT. Translating gives CASSRKVGGFSGNTIYF.

J is TRBJ2-5 and V is TRBV13; 13 bases agree with TRBD2. With 5 bases clipped from V and 6 bases from J, the junction kept 9 bases outside the gene matches. Germline values: CDR1 PRHDT, CDR2 FYEKMQ (reference sequence). The CDR3 contains 16 residues. DNA of the CDR3: TGTGCCAGCAGCCAACTAGCGGGAGGGCCCGAAAAGACCCAGTACTTC. Translated: CASSQLAGGPEKTQYF.

The rearrangement links TRBV7-2 to TRBJ2-3, with D maybe TRBD2 (5 bases). Germline-derived CDR1 and CDR2 are SGHTA and FQGNSA. This CDR3 is 14 amino acids long. V lost 7 bases to trimming and J lost 2 bases, with 13 bases between them. CDR3 loop: CASTPSGYTDTQYF. For the CDR3, the DNA is TGTGCCAGCACCCCCTCGGGGTACACAGATACGCAGTATTTT.

Regarding this clone: One junction end does not reproduce the germline sequence, and a read error may be involved. The DNA for the CDR3 is TGTGCCAGCAGTGTTTCAGGGGCCCACAAAATGGGCTTC. Translation: CASSVSGAHKMGF. The chain has TRBV25-1 and TRBJ2-7; tentative D call: TRBD1 (6 bases). The CDR3 runs 13 residues. Germline CDR1 MGHDK, CDR2 SYGVNS.

The chain recombines TRBV11-2 with TRBJ2-5, with 10 nucleotides matching TRBD2. V lost 8 bases to trimming and J lost 4 bases; unmatched junction nucleotides: 1. CDR1 and CDR2 (germline): SGHAT, FQNNGV. The CDR3 runs to 12 residues. The CDR3 nucleotides read TGTGCCAGCTTAGCGGGAGGAGAGACCCAGTACTTC. As protein: CASLAGGETQYF.

The chain employs TRBV15 and TRBJ2-2; no reliable D call. The V gene lost 1 base and the J gene lost 5 bases, with 5 bases spanning the gap. This CDR3 is built from 13 residues. Germline V gene lookup returns CDR1 LNHNV and CDR2 YYDKDF (reference sequence). The CDR3 spells CATSRAPTGELFF. The CDR3, as DNA: TGTGCCACCAGCAGAGCCCCTACCGGGGAGCTGTTTTTT. The full variable domain, rest sourced from reference TRBV15 and TRBJ2-2, is DAMVIQNPRYQVTQFGKPVTLSCSQTLNHNVMYWYQQKSSQAPKLLFHYYDKDFNNEADTPDNFQSRRPNTSFCFLDIRSPGLGDTAMYLCATSRAPTGELFFGEGSRLTVL.

The chain uses TRBV18 and TRBJ2-7, with a weak D call TRBD1 (6 bases). Looked up from germline, CDR1 is KGHSH and CDR2 is LQKENI. V shed 1 base and J shed 7 bases, with 17 bases lying between them. The CDR3 extends over 15 amino acids. The CDR3 DNA reads as TGTGCCAGCTCACCACTCTCTCGTTCTCAGGGGGAGCAGTACTTC. Its protein product is CASSPLSRSQGEQYF. The complete variable domain, with remaining parts taken from reference TRBV18 and TRBJ2-7, reads NAGVMQNPRHLVRRRGQEARLRCSPMKGHSHVYWYRQLPEEGLKFMVYLQKENIIDESGMPKERFSAEFPKEGPSILRIQQVVRGDSAAYFCASSPLSRSQGEQYFGPGTRLTVT.